This T cell receptor beta chain appears in the sequencing data of a study of T-cell memory formation after mild COVID-19. The overall study: The two donors had largely donor-specific TCR clusters. Points from the study as a whole: Among contracting clones, CD4+ were mainly CM/EM and CD8+ enriched in EMRA.

The germline V gene encodes CDR1 DFQATT and CDR2 SNEGSKA (reference sequence). There are 14 residues in the CDR3. Trimming pared 3 bases from V and 0 bases from J, leaving 12 bases between. 5'RACE with constant-segment primers built TCRalpha and TCRbeta cDNA libraries with UMIs. Via MiXCR, TCRdb re-called the 5' RACE reads, giving one row per CDR3 protein. The sample contains about 250,000 distinct CDR3 sequences, approximately 16% of which appear only once. This clonotype was found a few times. Its antigen is unidentified. This TCR was recovered from a man aged 18 to 35 who had mild COVID-19 (a few samples of this study predate the infection). Cell type and time point are not known. Sequencing was carried out using PBMCs or a T cell subset sorted from them (not recorded which). This sequence joins TRBV20-1 and TRBJ2-7; no firm D call. The CDR3 loop reads CSARAHMDSYEQYV. DNA of the CDR3: TGCAGTGCTAGGGCCCACATGGACTCCTACGAGCAGTACGTC.